Listed below are T cell receptor delta chains from one sample, sequenced in a study of gamma-delta T cells after stem cell transplantation. TCRdb re-analyzed the RT-PCR reads via CATT. In the table there are around 1,600 delta-chain clones, around 4% of which are singletons. The sample consisted of gamma-delta T cells. The source of these receptors is a human donor. It is not recorded whose cells these are; they may come from a transplant donor. Both conserved end residues are part of each CDR3. Each record gives: J gene, D gene, clone size, V gene, CDR3 DNA, CDR3 protein. A D gene is named only where the DNA matches it firmly. A clone size is listed for some rows: how often the clone was seen (once, few, many), or a class if it is expanded.

>TRDJ3|TRDD3|few|TRDV2
TGTGCCTGTGATTCGACTGGGGGATACTTCCAAAGCTCCTGGGACACCCGACAGATGTTTTTC
CACDSTGGYFQSSWDTRQMFF
>TRDJ3|TRDD3|NA|TRDV2
TGTGCCTGTGACACCGTACTGGGGGATAGCTCCTGGGACACCCGACAGATGTTTTTC
CACDTVLGDSSWDTRQMFF
>TRDJ3|TRDD3|NA|TRDV2
TGTGCCTGTGACACCGTACTGGGGGCTACGAGCTCCAGGGACACCCGACCGATGTTTTTC
CACDTVLGATSSRDTRPMFF
>TRDJ1|NA|few|TRDV2
TGTGCCTGTGACACCGTCGGGGGACATGGACCGCCGTACACCGATAAACTCATCTTT
CACDTVGGHGPPYTDKLIF
>TRDJ1|TRDD3|few|TRDV2
TGTGCCTGTGACACACTGGGGGATACGCGGAACGTGGACGATAAACTCATCTTT
CACDTLGDTRNVDDKLIF
>TRDJ1|TRDD3|hyperexpanded|TRDV2
TGTGCCTGTGACACCGTGGGATCGGGGGATGCCTCTACTAACACCGATAAACTCATCTTT
CACDTVGSGDASTNTDKLIF
>TRDJ1|TRDD3|NA|TRDV1
TGTGCTCTTGGGGAGAAATTATACCCGTTTCTTGTGGATCGATTTGGGGGATACGCTGCCACCGATAAACTCATCTTT
CALGEKLYPFLVDRFGGYAATDKLIF
>TRDJ1|TRDD3|NA|TRDV2
TGTGCCTGTGACTCGGTACTGGGGGATACTTTCCCCGATAAACTCATCTTT
CACDSVLGDTFPDKLIF
>TRDJ1|TRDD3|NA|TRDV1
TGTGCTCTTGGGGAAAACTTCGCCTGGGGATACGGGTACACCGATAAACTCATCTTT
CALGENFAWGYGYTDKLIF
>TRDJ1|TRDD3|NA|TRDV2
TGTGCCTGTGACACGGTTGTACTGGGGGGATACACCGATAAACTCATCTTT
CACDTVVLGGYTDKLIF
>TRDJ2|TRDD3|few|TRDV1
TGTGCTCTTGGGGAACTATTCTGGGATACGCGAAATGGTCCAACACAACTCTTCTTT
CALGELFWDTRNGPTQLFF
>TRDJ3|TRDD3|medium-sized|TRDV2
TGTGCCTGTGACACGCTGGGGGACCTCTCCTGGGACACCCGACAGATGTTTTTC
CACDTLGDLSWDTRQMFF
>TRDJ1|TRDD3|medium-sized|TRDV2
TGTGCCTGTACACCAGTAAGGGGGATGGGGGTTGACACCGATAAACTCATCTTT
CACTPVRGMGVDTDKLIF
>TRDJ1|TRDD3|few|TRDV2
TGTGCCTGTGACCTGTTGGGGGATTCCTTAATGGACGATAAACTCATCTTT
CACDLLGDSLMDDKLIF
>TRDJ1|TRDD3|NA|TRDV2
TGTGCCTGTGACTCGGTACTGGGGGATACCTACACCGATAAACTCATCTTT
CACDSVLGDTYTDKLIF
>TRDJ3|TRDD3|few|TRDV2
TGTGCCTGTGACACCGTCGACGGGGATACGCGAGGCTCCTGGGACACCCGACAGATGTTTTTC
CACDTVDGDTRGSWDTRQMFF
>TRDJ1|TRDD3|few|TRDV2
TGTGCCTGTGACACCATTACTGGGGGATACCCCGATAAACTCATCTTT
CACDTITGGYPDKLIF
>TRDJ2|TRDD3|NA|TRDV1
TGTGCTCTTGGGGAACTCCTCTTCCTACCTTGGGGGATACTGGAAGCACAACTCTTCTTT
CALGELLFLPWGILEAQLFF
>TRDJ1|TRDD3|hyperexpanded|TRDV2
TGTGCCTGTGACACGGTTGTACTGGGGGATCCAAGGAGCACCGATAAACTCATCTTT
CACDTVVLGDPRSTDKLIF
>TRDJ1|NA|medium-sized|TRDV2
TGTGCCTGTGACACCGTTGGTGTGGACACCGATAAACTCATCTTT
CACDTVGVDTDKLIF
>TRDJ1|TRDD3|NA|TRDV2
TGTGCCTGTGACTCCCTGGGGGAAGGTGACACCGATAAACTCATCTTT
CACDSLGEGDTDKLIF
>TRDJ1|TRDD3|NA|TRDV2
TGTGCCTGTGACGTACTGGGGGACAACACCGATAAACTCATCTTT
CACDVLGDNTDKLIF
>TRDJ1|TRDD3|few|TRDV2
TGTGCCTGCGACATACTTCCACTGGGGGATACGAAGGCCGATAAACTCATCTTT
CACDILPLGDTKADKLIF
>TRDJ1|NA|NA|TRDV2
TGTGCCTGTGACCCCCTTCCTACTCAGGGGATACGGGGAAGGGATCAACCTACCACCGATAAACTCATCTTT
CACDPLPTQGIRGRDQPTTDKLIF
>TRDJ1|TRDD3|few|TRDV2
TGTGCCTGTGATAAACTGGGGGCCAATAAACTCATCTTT
CACDKLGANKLIF
>TRDJ1|TRDD3|few|TRDV2
TGCGCCTGTGACACCGTGAAAATGGGGGATACCCTGACGTACACCGATAAACTCATCTTT
CACDTVKMGDTLTYTDKLIF
>TRDJ1|TRDD3|NA|TRDV2
TGTGCCTGTGACACGGTGGGGGATGCCGTTTCCGATAAACTCATCTTT
CACDTVGDAVSDKLIF
>TRDJ3|TRDD3|few|TRAV38-2/DV8
TGTGCTCCGCGGGTCCTGTGGGGGACCACCCGACAGATGTTTTTC
CAPRVLWGTTRQMFF
>TRDJ1|TRDD3|few|TRDV2
TGTGCCTGTGACCCACTGGGGGATGCCCACCATAAACTCATCTTT
CACDPLGDAHHKLIF
>TRDJ1|TRDD3|medium-sized|TRDV2
TGTGCCTGTGACACCCTTACTGGGGGATCGTACACCGATAAACTCATCTTT
CACDTLTGGSYTDKLIF
>TRDJ1|TRDD3|NA|TRDV2
TGTGCCTGTGATAGACTGGGGGATAGTGTCGATAAACTCATCTTT
CACDRLGDSVDKLIF
>TRDJ1|TRDD3|few|TRDV2
TGTGCCTGTGACCATGTAAACTCGGGGGATACGCGGGACACCGATAAACTCATCTTT
CACDHVNSGDTRDTDKLIF
>TRDJ1|TRDD3|few|TRDV2
TGTGCCTGTGACACCATTCTCGTACTGGGGGCCCCCTGGGCTCTCGATAAACTCATCTTT
CACDTILVLGAPWALDKLIF
>TRDJ1|TRDD3|few|TRDV2
TGTGCCTGTGACACCCTAACTGGGGGATACGTACCAACCGATAAACTCATCTTT
CACDTLTGGYVPTDKLIF
>TRDJ1|TRDD3|few|TRDV2
TGTGCCTGTGACCCTCTACTGGGGGGGGCCACCGATAAACTCATCTTT
CACDPLLGGATDKLIF
>TRDJ1|NA|NA|TRDV2
TGTGCCTGTGACCACCTCAGAGGGGGAAGGGCCGCCGTTGTCGATAAACTCATCTTT
CACDHLRGGRAAVVDKLIF
>TRDJ1|TRDD3|NA|TRDV2
TGTGCCTGTGACACGAATGGTCTGGGGGATACGCCTCGGTACACCGATAAACTCATCTTT
CACDTNGLGDTPRYTDKLIF
>TRDJ1|TRDD3|few|TRDV2
TGTGCCTGTGACACACTGGGGGAAGAGATTACCGGCGATAAACTCATCTTT
CACDTLGEEITGDKLIF
>TRDJ3|NA|large|TRDV2
TGTGCCTGTGTTGTCCTGGGCGACTCCTGGGACACCCGACAGATGTTTTTC
CACVVLGDSWDTRQMFF
>TRDJ1|NA|NA|TRDV2
TGTGCCTGTGACACTATCGTTTCTACGAATCGGGAAAAGGGTACCGATAAACTCATCTTT
CACDTIVSTNREKGTDKLIF
>TRDJ2|TRDD3|few|TRDV2
TGTGCCTGTGACACGGTATCTGGGGGTCGTTACCGGGGGACAGCACAACTCTTCTTT
CACDTVSGGRYRGTAQLFF
>TRDJ2|NA|NA|TRDV2
TGTGCCTGTGACCCCGTAGGGGGGTCCGGGGGGGCAGCACAACTCTTCTTT
CACDPVGGSGGAAQLFF
>TRDJ1|TRDD3|few|TRDV2
TGTGCCTGTGACACCGTGGGTACTGGGGGATACCGGAAAACCGATAAACTCATCTTT
CACDTVGTGGYRKTDKLIF
>TRDJ1|TRDD3|medium-sized|TRDV2
TGTGCCTGTGACACCGTGCTGGGGGATAGCAGAGACCGTTTTGACACCGATAAACTCATCTTT
CACDTVLGDSRDRFDTDKLIF
>TRDJ1|TRDD3|NA|TRDV2
TGTGCCTGTGACTCGGTTACTGGGGGATCCTCGTACACCGATAAACTCATCTTT
CACDSVTGGSSYTDKLIF
>TRDJ1|TRDD3|few|TRDV2
TGTGCCTGTGACCCACTGGGGGATGGGGGCCAGTACACCGATAAACTCATCTTT
CACDPLGDGGQYTDKLIF
>TRDJ1|TRDD3|medium-sized|TRDV2
TGTGCCTGTGACCCCGTACTGGGGGATACGCGGTACACCGATAAACTCATCTTT
CACDPVLGDTRYTDKLIF
>TRDJ1|TRDD3|medium-sized|TRDV2
TGTGCCTGTGACAACCTATTGACGGAACTGGGGGATTCGGGTAAACTCATCTTT
CACDNLLTELGDSGKLIF
>TRDJ1|NA|NA|TRDV2
TGTGCCTGTGACACCGTCGAGATTGGTTACCAGGGAGCCACCGATAAACTCATCTTT
CACDTVEIGYQGATDKLIF
>TRDJ1|TRDD3|NA|TRDV2
TGTGCCTGTGACACCGTATTGCCCCATTCGGGGGATAGACAGTACACCGATAAACTCATCTTT
CACDTVLPHSGDRQYTDKLIF
>TRDJ1|NA|few|TRDV2
TGTGCCTGTGACTCCGTCGGGGCCTACACCGATAAACTCATCTTT
CACDSVGAYTDKLIF
>TRDJ1|NA|medium-sized|TRDV2
TGTGCCTGTGACACCGTACCTTCCTCCACTCAGGGGGATAAGGGCGATAAACTCATCTTT
CACDTVPSSTQGDKGDKLIF
>TRDJ1|NA|medium-sized|TRDV2
TGTGCCTGTGACCCGATCGGGAGGGGACATTCCGATCACTCCGATAAACTCATCTTT
CACDPIGRGHSDHSDKLIF
>TRDJ1|NA|medium-sized|TRDV2
TGTGCCTGTGATTCGCTGGGGTCTGACACCGATAAACTCATCTTT
CACDSLGSDTDKLIF
>TRDJ1|TRDD3|NA|TRDV2
TGTGCCTGTGACAACCTGGGGGATCTGGATAAACTCATCTTT
CACDNLGDLDKLIF
>TRDJ3|TRDD3|few|TRDV2
TGTGCCTGTGACACCGCCTGGGGGATGTCCCAGTCCTGGGACACCCGACAGATGTTTTTC
CACDTAWGMSQSWDTRQMFF
>TRDJ1|TRDD3|NA|TRDV2
TGTGCCTGTGACAACCTTGCCGTGGGGGATACGCTTGCGGATAAACTCATCTTT
CACDNLAVGDTLADKLIF
>TRDJ1|TRDD3|medium-sized|TRDV2
TGTGCCTGTGACACCGTTGAAGGTGGGGGATACCGAGAGGTGGGTCGAACCGATAAACTCATCTTT
CACDTVEGGGYREVGRTDKLIF